This record looks at one T cell receptor beta chain sequence and its context. This clonotype has a count of ten or more. Its antigen remains unidentified. Base qualities were left out, and no much larger clone turns up one base away. This record belongs to a study of Graves' ophthalmopathy and Graves' hyperthyroidism listed by TCRdb under 2018. In the study overall: Hyperthyroidism was considered stable if no progression to ophthalmopathy occurred within 18 months of follow-up. The study used TCR beta repertoire signatures to distinguish Graves' ophthalmopathy from Graves' hyperthyroidism and to predict progression to ophthalmopathy. In total, approximately 130 blood samples were TCR-sequenced: under 45 ophthalmopathy, 80 or so hyperthyroidism and roughly 17 hyperthyroidism-to-ophthalmopathy patients. To explore V-J signatures that separate ophthalmopathy from hyperthyroidism, a discovery set of about 96 patients was enrolled, consisting of about 45 with ophthalmopathy and 57 with stable hyperthyroidism. An independent validation cohort was composed of around 19 hyperthyroidism patients and 15 to 17 patients who later progressed from hyperthyroidism to ophthalmopathy. In roughly 6 hyperthyroidism patients, the T-cell repertoire of thyroid tissue was compared with the T-cell repertoire of blood. Once sampling was done, hyperthyroidism patients were given methimazole at a starting dose of 30 mg daily, while ophthalmopathy patients were given high-dose intravenous methylprednisolone.

The hyperthyroidism patients were 18 to 65 years old and newly diagnosed, with a disease duration of less than 2 months. Patients with other autoimmune diseases, uncontrolled infections, pregnancy or lactation were excluded from the study. Clinical symptoms, serum thyroxine, TRAb, thyroid ultrasound and orbital computed tomography were used for diagnosis. Total RNA was extracted with Trizol reagent and quality-checked on an Agilent 2100 Bioanalyzer. Broad study findings and their caveats: Sample size was not predetermined statistically, and investigators were not blinded to group allocation. In validation, the model predicted ophthalmopathy progression with over 60% sensitivity and 72.22% specificity; 12 predicted patients were CT-confirmed with GO in a median of around 6.5 months. Most expanded thyroid clonotypes with frequency above 0.001 were also detected in blood, suggesting blood repertoires may reflect the thyroid immune response. In cross-validation, the 13-signature model distinguished ophthalmopathy from stable hyperthyroidism with around 90% sensitivity and around 81% specificity, while in the test set the corresponding values were roughly 80% and 75%.

Clipping removes 9 bases from V and 0 bases from J, with 4 as the unmatched junction base count. The germline V gene yields SGHRS for CDR1 and YFSETQ for CDR2. The CDR3, cysteine through phenylalanine, is 14 amino acids long. The retained sequence is limited to the CDR3, 42 bases, with the frame set at the first base. TCR beta CDR3 regions were amplified from RNA transcripts for repertoire sequencing. The first round of RT-PCR was done with HTBI primers and the Qiagen OneStep RT-PCR kit, and was followed by a second round of multiplex PCR, then size selection and purification. Sequencing of the libraries was carried out on an Illumina HiSeq2000 in paired-end mode with 100 bp reads. The source study handled its data this way. Reads were processed with SOAPnuke, discarding reads with adapters, uncalled bases, mean Phred below 15, or no exact constant-primer or identifier match. COPE v1.2.5 was used to merge the high-quality paired reads. Unique nucleotide sequences were defined as clonotypes and aligned to IMGT TRB V, D and J references using MiTCR v1.1. Analysis was restricted to V-J combinations with a frequency above 0.0001, which covered roughly 99% of repertoires. A TCR clonal expansion and chaos score per V-J combination was defined as the ratio of F50 clonal expansion to chaos observed in the TCRdist matrix. Features were reduced by Welch's t-statistics and random forest to 10 to 15 V-J combinations, which fed a naive Bayes classifier. The Morisita-Horn index was used to measure how similar the thyroid and blood repertoires were. TCRdb's own reprocessing of the public reads used fastp at Q25 and MiXCR and kept productive beta chains. Rows merge per CDR3 protein into single entries with the most common DNA and genes. These V and J calls derive from TCRdb rather than the authors' analysis. The sample contains approximately 1.2 million distinct CDR3 sequences, less than 45% of them found a single time. Approximately 12% of the sample belongs to the ten largest clones.

Sequencing input: peripheral blood or thyroid tissue (not recorded which). The rearrangement combines TRBV5-1 with TRBJ2-2; 8 bases in the junction line up with TRBD1. The TCR was taken from an adult man with Graves' hyperthyroidism. Here the CDR3 is given as CATRTGSNTGELFF. The bases are TGCGCCACCCGGACAGGGTCGAACACCGGGGAGCTGTTTTTT.